These T cell receptor beta chains were read from a single sample in a study of technical replicates of blood from several donors. Generated by immunoSEQ multiplex PCR, the TCRdb table keeps only in-frame clones and is missing some. Among roughly 93,000 clones, 95% were seen once, and the ten largest hold over 0.2%. Material for sequencing was T cells isolated from PBMCs. The receptors here all came from a human donor in good health. The CDR3 runs from the conserved cysteine through the conserved F or W. The D gene is left open where the match is weak. The size field is filled for only some rows; it gives once, few, many or a size class.

TRBV29-1,.,.,TRBJ1-1,CSVDEAMNTEAFF,TGCAGCGTTGATGAGGCCATGAACACTGAAGCTTTCTTT
TRBV5-1,.,TRBD1,TRBJ2-5,CASSLQGQSQETQYF,TGCGCCAGCAGCTTGCAGGGACAGAGCCAAGAGACCCAGTACTTC
TRBV2,.,TRBD2,TRBJ2-1,CASSGIAGGYNEQFF,TGTGCCAGCAGTGGCATAGCGGGGGGTTACAATGAGCAGTTCTTC
TRBV28,.,TRBD1,TRBJ2-7,CASSLVRAGGDEQYF,TGTGCCAGCAGTTTGGTTAGGGCAGGGGGTGACGAGCAGTACTTC
TRBV5-1,.,.,TRBJ1-5,CASSLDGDNQPQHF,TGCGCCAGCAGCTTGGACGGAGACAATCAGCCCCAGCATTTT
TRBV19,.,.,TRBJ2-5,CASSIAYRDAETQYF,TGTGCCAGTAGTATCGCCTACAGGGACGCGGAGACCCAGTACTTC
TRBV7-9,.,.,TRBJ2-5,CASSLFGEETQYF,TGTGCCAGCAGCTTATTCGGGGAAGAGACCCAGTACTTC
TRBV29-1,.,.,TRBJ1-5,CSVAGGLNQPQHF,TGCAGCGTTGCTGGGGGCCTGAATCAGCCCCAGCATTTT
TRBV28,.,.,TRBJ2-1,CASGLMNYNEQFF,TGTGCCAGCGGGCTCATGAACTACAATGAGCAGTTCTTC
TRBV4-1,few,TRBD1,TRBJ2-1,CASSQRILRDSDNEQFF,TGCGCCAGCAGCCAACGCATACTCCGGGACAGTGACAATGAGCAGTTCTTC
TRBV28,.,.,TRBJ2-5,CASSPPEKTQYF,TGTGCCAGCAGTCCCCCGGAGAAGACCCAGTACTTC
TRBV19,once,TRBD1,TRBJ2-7,CATSDRGFYEQYF,TGTGCCACCTCGGACAGGGGGTTCTACGAGCAGTACTTC
TRBV6-1,.,.,TRBJ1-2,CASSDYPDTNYGYTF,TGTGCCAGCAGTGATTACCCGGACACCAACTATGGCTACACCTTC
TRBV28,.,TRBD1,TRBJ2-7,CASSSQGLTYEQYF,TGTGCCAGCAGTTCACAGGGGTTAACCTACGAGCAGTACTTC
TRBV7-9,.,.,TRBJ2-5,CASSLERGSKETQYF,TGTGCCAGCAGCTTAGAACGGGGGTCCAAGGAGACCCAGTACTTC
TRBV9,.,.,TRBJ2-7,CASSVDGEVIYEQYF,TGTGCCAGCAGCGTAGATGGGGAGGTAATCTACGAGCAGTACTTC
TRBV6-6,.,TRBD1,TRBJ2-4,CASGTGDTSQRF,TGTGCCAGCGGGACAGGGGACACCTCACAAAGATTC
TRBV29-1,once,.,TRBJ1-2,CSVAGDPTWGYTF,TGCAGCGTTGCAGGGGACCCGACGTGGGGCTACACCTTC
TRBV9,.,.,TRBJ2-3,CASSVGRGASTDTQYF,TGTGCCAGCAGCGTAGGCCGGGGGGCTAGCACAGATACGCAGTATTTT
TRBV29-1,.,.,TRBJ2-1,CSVDGGSSYNEQFF,TGCAGCGTTGACGGGGGAAGCTCCTACAATGAGCAGTTCTTC
TRBV5-1,.,TRBD1,TRBJ2-7,CASSHSGTGHYEQYF,TGCGCCAGCAGCCATTCGGGGACAGGCCACTACGAGCAGTACTTC
TRBV5-5,.,.,TRBJ2-1,CASSLPGGGYNEQFF,TGTGCCAGCAGCTTGCCAGGGGGAGGCTACAATGAGCAGTTCTTC
TRBV5-5,.,.,TRBJ1-2,CASSLAPGDNYGYTF,TGTGCCAGCAGCTTGGCCCCAGGTGATAACTATGGCTACACCTTC
TRBV30,.,.,TRBJ1-6,CAWSSYRSYSPLHF,TGTGCCTGGAGTTCCTACAGGAGCTATTCACCCCTCCACTTT
TRBV7-3,.,TRBD2,TRBJ2-1,CASSFFSGTSGGLDEQFF,TGTGCCAGCAGCTTCTTTTCCGGGACTAGCGGGGGCTTGGATGAGCAGTTCTTC
TRBV19,.,.,TRBJ2-7,CASSIRAGPHEQYF,TGTGCCAGTAGTATTAGAGCGGGCCCCCACGAGCAGTACTTC
TRBV11-2,.,.,TRBJ2-2,CASSLPGYTGELFF,TGTGCCAGCAGCCTTCCAGGGTACACCGGGGAGCTGTTTTTT
TRBV27,.,.,TRBJ1-1,CASSLGRDTEAFF,TGTGCCAGCAGTTTAGGCAGGGACACTGAAGCTTTCTTT
TRBV30,.,.,TRBJ1-2,CAWSENRNYGYTF,TGTGCCTGGAGTGAAAACAGGAACTATGGCTACACCTTC
TRBV6-1,.,TRBD1,TRBJ1-1,CASREDRDTEAFF,TGTGCCAGCAGAGAGGACAGGGACACTGAAGCTTTCTTT
TRBV19,.,.,TRBJ2-1,CASSIDLGLGYNEQFF,TGTGCCAGTAGTATAGATCTGGGGCTGGGGTACAATGAGCAGTTCTTC
TRBV5-1,.,.,TRBJ1-2,CASSLGAEGGGYTF,TGCGCCAGCAGCTTAGGGGCAGAAGGAGGGGGCTACACCTTC
TRBV27,.,TRBD1,TRBJ1-2,CASSPRDRVYYGYTF,TGTGCCAGCAGTCCCCGGGACAGGGTCTACTATGGCTACACCTTC
TRBV6-5,.,.,TRBJ2-4,CASSPPSKNIQYF,TGTGCCAGCTCCCCCCCGTCCAAAAACATTCAGTACTTC
TRBV18,.,TRBD2,TRBJ2-7,CASSPIRSGRNDEQYF,TGTGCCAGCTCACCAATTCGAAGCGGGAGAAACGACGAGCAGTACTTC
TRBV7-9,.,.,TRBJ1-4,CATKQGPNEKLFF,TGTGCCACCAAACAGGGACCTAATGAAAAACTGTTTTTT
TRBV7-9,.,.,TRBJ1-4,CASSLVPGDNEKLFF,TGTGCCAGCAGCTTAGTCCCGGGAGACAATGAAAAACTGTTTTTT
TRBV7-8,.,.,TRBJ2-7,CASSSEGPPAVETYEQYF,TGTGCCAGCAGCTCCGAAGGCCCTCCAGCGGTAGAAACCTACGAGCAGTACTTC
TRBV21-1,.,.,TRBJ1-1,CASAFPRAEGTVMNTEAFF,TGTGCCAGCGCCTTCCCGAGGGCAGAGGGCACAGTCATGAACACTGAAGCTTTCTTT
TRBV9,.,TRBD2,TRBJ2-7,CASSVVAGGPLAYEQYF,TGTGCCAGCAGCGTGGTAGCGGGGGGGCCGTTAGCCTACGAGCAGTACTTC
TRBV7-7,.,TRBD1,TRBJ2-5,CASSPRDRGQETQYF,TGTGCCAGCAGTCCCCGGGACAGGGGGCAAGAGACCCAGTACTTC
TRBV6-6,.,.,TRBJ2-2,CASSYSVTRYTGELFF,TGTGCCAGCAGTTACTCGGTGACTCGATACACCGGGGAGCTGTTTTTT
TRBV5-1,once,TRBD2,TRBJ2-1,CASSGTSGGSSYNEQFF,TGCGCCAGCAGCGGGACTAGCGGGGGCAGCTCCTACAATGAGCAGTTCTTC
TRBV29-1,once,.,TRBJ1-1,CSYLKTGMNTEAFF,TGCAGCTACCTAAAAACAGGGATGAACACTGAAGCTTTCTTT
TRBV5-1,once,.,TRBJ2-2,CASSLSAGQPYANTGELFF,TGCGCCAGCAGCTTGTCGGCAGGTCAACCTTACGCGAACACCGGGGAGCTGTTTTTT
TRBV15,.,.,TRBJ2-7,CATSRAETGGDYEQYF,TGTGCCACCAGCAGAGCCGAGACAGGTGGGGACTACGAGCAGTACTTC
TRBV7-9,once,TRBD2,TRBJ2-1,CASTGTSGYNEQFF,TGTGCCAGCACCGGGACTAGCGGTTACAATGAGCAGTTCTTC
TRBV5-8,.,.,TRBJ2-7,CASSLGRFTYEQYF,TGTGCCAGCAGCTTGGGCAGGTTCACCTACGAGCAGTACTTC
TRBV7-9,.,TRBD2,TRBJ2-3,CASSSGPTSGSSSDTQYF,TGTGCCAGCAGCTCGGGCCCAACTAGCGGGAGCAGCTCAGATACGCAGTATTTT
TRBV4-1,.,TRBD1,TRBJ2-7,CASSQTSTGYEQYF,TGCGCCAGCAGCCAGACATCGACAGGGTACGAGCAGTACTTC
TRBV6-6,.,TRBD1,TRBJ1-1,CAIRRGQGLHTEAFF,TGTGCCATCCGGAGGGGACAGGGGCTACACACTGAAGCTTTCTTT
TRBV5-1,.,TRBD1,TRBJ1-1,CASSRQGAPNTEAFF,TGCGCCAGCAGTCGACAGGGGGCTCCGAACACTGAAGCTTTCTTT
TRBV7-2,.,.,TRBJ2-5,CASSFQGYQETQYF,TGTGCCAGCAGCTTTCAGGGGTACCAAGAGACCCAGTACTTC
TRBV7-8,.,TRBD2,TRBJ2-1,CASSPHSGGASYNEQFF,TGTGCCAGCAGCCCTCATAGCGGGGGGGCCTCCTACAATGAGCAGTTCTTC
TRBV19,.,TRBD2,TRBJ2-1,CATTRLAGGQLNNEQFF,TGTGCCACCACCCGACTAGCGGGAGGGCAATTAAACAATGAGCAGTTCTTC
TRBV19,once,TRBD1,TRBJ2-3,CASSSLRALRDRGHYSTDTQYF,TGTGCCAGTAGTAGTCTGAGAGCCCTCCGGGACAGGGGACACTACAGCACAGATACGCAGTATTTT
TRBV11-2,.,.,TRBJ2-1,CASSFVGGSYNEQFF,TGTGCCAGCAGCTTTGTAGGGGGCTCCTACAATGAGCAGTTCTTC
TRBV2,.,.,TRBJ2-4,CASSEVGLAPQGNIQYF,TGTGCCAGCAGTGAAGTGGGACTTGCCCCACAAGGAAACATTCAGTACTTC
TRBV6-5,.,TRBD2,TRBJ2-7,CASSLGGTITYEQYF,TGTGCCAGCAGCCTGGGGGGGACGATAACCTACGAGCAGTACTTC
TRBV2,once,.,TRBJ1-2,CASRGRRGGYGYTF,TGTGCCAGCAGGGGCAGGAGGGGAGGTTATGGCTACACCTTC